This TCR beta chain derives from a study of T-cell memory formation after mild COVID-19. Study-level information: TCR clusters were largely donor specific.

In regard to this clonotype: Antigen: not known.

Study outcomes and limitations: Contracting CD4+ clones lay largely in CM and EM, with CD8+ ones residing in EMRA. Pre-infection memory showed some responding clones, and this suggested that cross-reactive memory joined.

The 5'RACE method, run with constant-segment primers, produced TCR alpha and TCR beta cDNA libraries (carrying sample barcodes and UMIs). TCRdb redid the calling of the 5' RACE reads with MiXCR, one entry per CDR3 protein. Among around 310,000 distinct CDR3 sequences listed, 20% were seen once. Germline CDR1 SGHRS, CDR2 YFSETQ. Deletions cut 4 bases from V and 5 bases from J, with 16 bases between. CDR3 size: 15 residues. This sequence joins TRBV5-1 and TRBJ2-1, with D perhaps TRBD1 (6 bases). The sequencing input was PBMCs or a T cell subset sorted from them (not recorded which). This clonotype was sampled from a man aged 18 to 35 who had mild COVID-19 (a few samples of this study predate the infection). Cell type and time point are not known. CDR3 protein: CASSRTGFSNNEQFF. The CDR3 nucleotides are TGCGCCAGCAGCCGAACAGGGTTCTCGAACAATGAGCAGTTCTTC.